Listed here are 26 T cell receptor beta chains from one sample, sequenced in a study of OX40 agonist ivuxolimab in advanced cancers. Sequencing was performed with immunoSEQ multiplex PCR; in TCRdb, only in-frame clones are kept and a portion is missing. The repertoire holds tens of thousands of clones, with 88% as singletons. This material consisted of CD4+ or CD8+ T cells sorted from blood, taken in a trial of the OX40 agonist ivuxolimab. The receptors come from an adult with an advanced solid tumor such as melanoma, head and neck, liver or kidney cancer.

The V gene is TRBV9, the J gene TRBJ2-7; 10 positions match TRBD1. Germline trimming cut 0 bases from V and 1 base from J; bases unmatched to any gene: 7. CDR3 length: 17 amino acids. The germline V gene has CDR1 SGDLS and CDR2 YYNGEE. The CDR3 DNA reads TGTGCCAGCAGCGTAGGGTCAAGACAGGGGGCATCCTACGAGCAGTACTTC. Protein sequence: CASSVGSRQGASYEQYF.

This rearrangement joins TRBV7-6 to TRBJ2-7; weak D call: TRBD1 (6 bases). Trimming cost V 5 bases and J 7 bases, with 18 bases left between them. Germline V gene lookup returns CDR1 SGHVS and CDR2 FNYEAQ. This CDR3 contains 14 residues. In nucleotides, the CDR3 is TGTGCCAGCAGCCCCGGGACAAGCCCAGTGGAGCAGTACGTC. Translating it yields CASSPGTSPVEQYV.

V and J are TRBV2 and TRBJ2-1; tentative D call: TRBD1 (6 bases). CDR3 length: 13 residues. Germline V gives CDR1 SNHLY, CDR2 FYNNEI. V shed 8 bases and J shed 8 bases, with 16 bases lying between them. The CDR3 protein is CASSRLAGDEQFF. The DNA of the CDR3 is TGTGCCAGCTCTAGGCTAGCAGGGGATGAGCAGTTCTTC.

The chain couples TRBV7-9 to TRBJ2-2, with D perhaps matching TRBD1 or TRBD2 (5 bases each). The CDR3 contains 16 residues. With 5 bases removed from V and 0 bases from J, the gap between germline ends came to 13 bases. Germline loops: CDR1 SEHNR, CDR2 FQNEAQ (reference sequence). The CDR3 nucleotides read TGTGCCAGCAGCCCCCAAGAGGGGCCGAACACCGGGGAGCTGTTTTTT. Its protein is CASSPQEGPNTGELFF.

V and J are TRBV28 and TRBJ1-2; D gene unclear. V was cut by 6 bases and J by 4 bases, with 21 bases left in between. The CDR3 totals 16 residues. Germline values: CDR1 MDHEN, CDR2 SYDVKM. CDR3 in amino acids: CASRSPRYGSFYGYTF. As DNA, the CDR3 is TGTGCCAGCAGGAGCCCCCGGTACGGCAGCTTCTATGGCTACACCTTC.

The V gene is TRBV6-1, the J gene TRBJ1-2, with D possibly matching TRBD1 (6 bases). The germline V gene has CDR1 MNHNS and CDR2 SASEGT. This CDR3 region has 14 residues. Between the trimmed V and J ends, which lost 4 bases and 0 bases, there was a span of 9 bases. This CDR3 reads CASSGRGSNYGYTF. The CDR3 DNA follows: TGTGCCAGCAGTGGAAGGGGGTCTAACTATGGCTACACCTTC.

This clone turned up a few times. CDR3 sequence reads: CASSLNMNTEAFF. The CDR3, as DNA: TGTGCCAGCAGTTTAAACATGAACACTGAAGCTTTCTTT. The chain carries TRBV27 and TRBJ1-1; D uncertain. Germline V gene lookup returns CDR1 MNHEY and CDR2 SMNVEV (reference sequence). This CDR3 is built from 13 residues. V lost 2 bases and J 0 bases, leaving 4 bases between the germline ends.

In its sample, this clone was seen a few times. The rearrangement links TRBV27 to TRBJ1-5, with D unclear. The CDR3 is 14 residues long. Per germline, CDR1 MNHEY and CDR2 SMNVEV (reference sequence). V dropped 3 bases and J dropped 5 bases, with 11 bases sitting between them. The CDR3 bases are TGTGCCAGCAGTTTCGGCGGAGTTGATCAGCCCCAGCATTTT. Amino acid sequence: CASSFGGVDQPQHF.

V and J are TRBV6-6 and TRBJ2-1; 10 bases agree with TRBD2. CDR3 size: 13 residues. V gave up 10 bases and J gave up 6 bases; unmatched junction bases: 6. Germline V gives CDR1 MNHNY, CDR2 SVGAGI (reference sequence). Here the CDR3 DNA reads TGTGCCACCGCTAGCGGGAGTATCAATGAGCAGTTCTTC. The encoded protein is CATASGSINEQFF.

The V call is TRBV7-6, the J call TRBJ2-7, with D perhaps being TRBD1 or TRBD2 (5 bases each). Germline CDR1 and CDR2: SGHVS and FNYEAQ. This CDR3 has 14 residues. Trimming pared 5 bases from V and 1 base from J, leaving 12 bases between. CDR3 residues: CASSAGTQSYEQYF. The DNA of the CDR3 is TGTGCCAGCAGCGCCGGGACGCAATCCTACGAGCAGTACTTC.

The CDR3 loop is CATSESRGYYEQYF. CDR3 in DNA: TGTGCCACCAGCGAGTCTAGAGGTTACTACGAGCAGTACTTC. V and J are TRBV15 and TRBJ2-7; D ambiguous. Germline loops: CDR1 LNHNV, CDR2 YYDKDF (reference sequence). CDR3 length equals 14 residues. V was pared by 5 bases and J by 3 bases, with 14 bases between.

The chain recombines TRBV14 with TRBJ2-2; the D is unclear. The CDR3 is made up of 14 amino acids. V was clipped by 4 bases and J by 1 base, with 7 bases between them. Germline V lookup: CDR1 SGHDN, CDR2 FVKESK. CDR3 in DNA: TGTGCCAGCAGCCCTCTGATGAACACCGGGGAGCTGTTTTTT. The encoded protein is CASSPLMNTGELFF.

The chain joins TRBV4-1 to TRBJ2-7; 7 nucleotides align to TRBD1. Germline V gives CDR1 MGHRA, CDR2 YSYEKL. Trimming took 1 base from V and 4 from J; bases not matched to a gene: 7. The CDR3 sequence is 15 residues long. CDR3 sequence reads: CASSQGRGQTYEQYV. The CDR3 DNA is TGCGCCAGCAGCCAAGGTAGGGGGCAGACTTACGAGCAGTACGTC.

This chain uses TRBV12-5 with TRBJ1-2; a weak D match, TRBD1 (5 bases). Trimming pared 8 bases from V and 5 bases from J, leaving 15 bases between. Germline V lookup: CDR1 LGHNT, CDR2 FRNRAP. This CDR3 is built from 13 residues. The CDR3 spells CASSDWGVYGYTF. In DNA form, the CDR3 reads TGTGCTAGTTCTGACTGGGGGGTTTATGGCTACACCTTC.

The V call is TRBV2, the J call TRBJ1-5; D remains unclear. Per the germline V gene, CDR1 is SNHLY and CDR2 is FYNNEI. This CDR3 region has 16 residues. The V gene lost 5 bases and the J gene lost 2 bases, with 16 bases spanning the gap. CDR3 sequence reads: CASSPSVGIGNQPQHF. The CDR3 DNA reads as TGTGCCAGCAGTCCTTCGGTGGGGATAGGCAATCAGCCCCAGCATTTT.

A single count supports this clone. This chain uses TRBV4-1 with TRBJ1-1, with D tentatively TRBD1 (5 bases). The CDR3 covers 15 residues. CDR1 MGHRA and CDR2 YSYEKL come from the germline V gene. V was clipped by 1 base and J by 0 bases, with 9 bases between them. The CDR3 reads CASSQGGSMNTEAFF. DNA for the CDR3: TGCGCCAGCAGCCAAGGGGGCTCCATGAACACTGAAGCTTTCTTT.

In this sample, this clone turned up a few times. CDR3 sequence: CASSLTGSNGGGGWFF. CDR3 sequence (DNA): TGTGCCAGCAGCTTAACGGGTAGTAACGGCGGAGGCGGGTGGTTCTTC. This rearrangement joins TRBV7-3 to TRBJ2-1, with D possibly TRBD2 on 5 matching bases. Looked up from germline, CDR1 is SGHTA and CDR2 is FQGTGA. The CDR3 runs 16 residues. V dropped 0 bases and J dropped 15 bases, with 24 bases sitting between them.

The rearrangement links TRBV4-1 to TRBJ2-5; TRBD2 matches 8 bases. Germline V gene sequence: CDR1 MGHRA, CDR2 YSYEKL. The length of the CDR3 is 15 residues. V was pared by 1 base and J by 2 bases, with 3 bases of the junction left unmatched. DNA for the CDR3: TGCGCCAGCAGCCAAGGGACTAGCCGTCAAGAGACCCAGTACTTC. Translated: CASSQGTSRQETQYF.

The V call is TRBV2, the J call TRBJ2-7; D is uncertain. The V gene lost 1 base and the J gene lost 1 base, with 5 bases spanning the gap. The CDR3 is 13 amino acids. The V gene's germline CDR1 is SNHLY and CDR2 FYNNEI. This CDR3 reads CASSEGVSYEQYV. In DNA, the CDR3 is TGTGCCAGCAGTGAAGGCGTTTCCTACGAGCAGTACGTC.

The chain is built from TRBV6-1 and TRBJ1-5; the D is unclear. From germline, CDR1 is MNHNS and CDR2 SASEGT. Trimming took 8 bases from V and 4 from J, leaving 12 bases between them. This CDR3 is 13 amino acids long. For the CDR3, the DNA is TGTGCCAGCCGAGAATGGGTTAATCAGCCCCAGCATTTT. Translating gives CASREWVNQPQHF.

The genes are TRBV5-1 and TRBJ2-7; D may match TRBD1 or TRBD2 (5 bases each). Germline assignment: CDR1 SGHRS and CDR2 YFSETQ. Trimming cost V 4 bases and J 4 bases, with 15 bases left between them. The CDR3 runs to 14 residues. The CDR3 loop reads CASSPPGRGYEQYF. CDR3 nucleotides: TGCGCCAGCAGCCCCCCGGGGCGAGGGTACGAGCAGTACTTC.

The chain has TRBV2 and TRBJ1-4, with a weak D call TRBD1 (5 bases). Germline-derived CDR1 and CDR2 are SNHLY and FYNNEI. Trimming cost V 8 bases and J 7 bases, with 11 bases left between them. The CDR3 loop spans 12 amino acids. The CDR3 loop is CASGGGGEKLFF. The CDR3 DNA follows: TGTGCCAGCGGGGGAGGAGGTGAAAAACTGTTTTTT.

This clone has a handful of counts. This chain joins TRBV10-1 and TRBJ2-7, with 9 bases identical to TRBD1. CDR3 length: 14 amino acids. V shed 6 bases and J 5 bases; nucleotides not matched to a gene: 8. The germline V gene has CDR1 WNHNN and CDR2 SYGVQD (reference sequence). The CDR3 protein is CASRGDRDRDEQYV. The DNA for the CDR3 is TGCGCCAGCAGGGGGGACCGGGACAGGGACGAGCAGTACGTC.

The chain couples TRBV11-2 to TRBJ2-3; TRBD1 agrees at 8 bases. In germline, CDR1 is SGHAT, CDR2 FQNNGV. Losses at the gene ends were 5 bases for V and 1 base for J; bases not matched to a gene: 2. The CDR3 consists of 14 residues. The CDR3 DNA is TGTGCCAGCAGCCCGACAGGGGGCACAGATACGCAGTATTTT. Encoded protein: CASSPTGGTDTQYF.

The chain links TRBV2 to TRBJ2-1, with 10 bases that match TRBD2. Germline lookup yields CDR1 SNHLY and CDR2 FYNNEI. V lost 3 bases to trimming and J lost 7 bases; unmatched junction nucleotides: 15. CDR3 size: 18 residues. The CDR3 sequence is CASSDDATSGVTGNEQFF. The CDR3 nucleotides read TGTGCCAGCAGTGACGACGCTACTAGCGGGGTGACGGGAAATGAGCAGTTCTTC.

The chain recombines TRBV6-6 with TRBJ2-2, with 12 bases aligning to TRBD2. The germline V gene encodes CDR1 MNHNY and CDR2 SVGAGI (reference sequence). CDR3 length equals 15 residues. V shed 8 bases, J shed 6 bases, and the junction held 7 bases outside the gene matches. The CDR3 DNA reads as TGTGCCAGCGAGCCTCTAGCGGGAGGGCCCGGGGAGCTGTTTTTT. It translates to CASEPLAGGPGELFF.